This entry lists 16 T cell receptor beta chains sequenced from one sample in a study of cytomegalovirus exposure and HLA in healthy donors. PCR involved 60 Vbeta and 13 Jbeta primers. The method was immunoSEQ multiplex PCR; TCRdb's version includes in-frame clones alone and lacks a portion of them. The sample holds about 160,000 clones, approximately 86% seen once. Sequencing input: PBMCs. The receptors derive from a woman in her late teens or twenties in good health and CMV-seronegative.

The V and J genes are TRBV27 and TRBJ2-6, with D possibly being TRBD1 (6 bases). Germline V gives CDR1 MNHEY, CDR2 SMNVEV (reference sequence). V shed 6 bases and J shed 3 bases, with 12 bases lying between them. This CDR3 has 15 amino acids. This CDR3 is CASSLRGGGANVLTF. As DNA, the CDR3 is TGTGCCAGCAGCCTCAGGGGCGGTGGGGCCAACGTCCTGACTTTC.

The rearrangement joins TRBV29-1 to TRBJ1-2, with D perhaps TRBD1 (5 bases). The CDR3 has 12 residues. Trimming stripped 4 bases from V and 6 bases from J, with 12 bases between. Germline CDR1 and CDR2: SQVTM and ANQGSEA. CDR3 sequence (DNA): TGCAGCGTTGGATCCAGGGTGAATGGCTACACCTTC. It translates to CSVGSRVNGYTF. Drawing the rest from reference TRBV29-1 and TRBJ1-2, the complete variable domain is SAVISQKPSRDICQRGTSLTIQCQVDSQVTMMFWYRQQPGQSLTLIATANQGSEATYESGFVIDKFPISRPNLTFSTLTVSNMSPEDSSIYLCSVGSRVNGYTFGSGTRLTVV.

This chain uses TRBV5-1 with TRBJ2-1; D perhaps matches TRBD2 (6 bases). Trimming shortened V by 2 bases and J by 5 bases, and 23 bases separated the two germline ends. Germline CDR1 is SGHRS and CDR2 is YFSETQ. The CDR3 is 18 amino acids. DNA of the CDR3: TGCGCCAGCAGCTTAGGAGAAGGAGGGGTTTACACGGACAATGAGCAGTTCTTC. Its protein is CASSLGEGGVYTDNEQFF.

CDR3 bases: TGTGCCAGCAGTGAACAGGGGTTCGGGGAGACCCAGTACTTC. Its protein is CASSEQGFGETQYF. This chain connects TRBV2 to TRBJ2-5; possibly TRBD1 for D (6 bases). The germline gives CDR1 SNHLY, CDR2 FYNNEI. The V gene lost 2 bases and the J gene lost 5 bases, with 12 bases spanning the gap. The length of the CDR3 is 14 residues. Based on the CDR3 plus reference TRBV2 and TRBJ2-5, the full variable domain is EPEVTQTPSHQVTQMGQEVILRCVPISNHLYFYWYRQILGQKVEFLVSFYNNEISEKSEIFDDQFSVERPDGSNFTLKIRSTKLEDSAMYFCASSEQGFGETQYFGPGTRLLVL.

The rearrangement uses TRBV28 and TRBJ2-2, with D maybe TRBD2 (6 bases). This CDR3 region has 16 residues. Trimming stripped 4 bases from V and 8 bases from J, with 20 bases between. Looked up from germline, CDR1 is MDHEN and CDR2 is SYDVKM. CDR3 in DNA: TGTGCCAGCAGTTCCTCGGGACTCAGTCTCGCGGGGGAGCTGTTTTTT. This sequence encodes CASSSSGLSLAGELFF.

The chain has TRBV5-1 and TRBJ2-1, with D perhaps matching TRBD2 (6 bases). V lost 4 bases, J lost 7 bases, and 12 bases lay in between. Germline CDR1 and CDR2: SGHRS and YFSETQ. The CDR3 consists of 13 residues. CDR3 amino acids: CASSPGLINEQFF. CDR3 DNA sequence: TGCGCCAGCAGCCCGGGACTGATAAATGAGCAGTTCTTC.

The chain links TRBV11-2 to TRBJ1-2; perhaps TRBD1 as D (6 bases). Germline V lookup: CDR1 SGHAT, CDR2 FQNNGV. The V and J ends lost 1 base and 0 bases respectively, with 9 bases between them. CDR3 length: 15 residues. CDR3 sequence reads: CASSLGPGANYGYTF. CDR3 in DNA: TGTGCCAGCAGCTTAGGGCCAGGGGCTAACTATGGCTACACCTTC. Together with reference TRBV11-2 and TRBJ1-2, the CDR3 gives the full variable domain: EAGVAQSPRYKIIEKRQSVAFWCNPISGHATLYWYQQILGQGPKLLIQFQNNGVVDDSQLPKDRFSAERLKGVDSTLKIQPAKLEDSAVYLCASSLGPGANYGYTFGSGTRLTVV.

This chain links TRBV27 with TRBJ2-3, with a tentative D call TRBD2 (6 bases). This CDR3 comprises 15 residues. Between the trimmed V and J ends, which lost 5 bases and 8 bases, there was a span of 20 bases. Germline values: CDR1 MNHEY, CDR2 SMNVEV (reference sequence). The CDR3 region is CASSRTGLEVTTQYF. The CDR3 bases are TGTGCCAGCAGTCGCACGGGACTTGAAGTAACTACGCAGTATTTT.

The rearrangement uses TRBV7-2 and TRBJ2-3; the match to TRBD1 covers 8 bases. The ends lost 5 bases at V and 6 bases at J; junction bases unmatched: 10. Germline V CDR1 and CDR2: SGHTA, FQGNSA. CDR3 length: 15 amino acids. CDR3 loop: CASSPLLTGEDTQYF. CDR3 DNA: TGTGCCAGCAGCCCGCTACTGACAGGGGAGGATACGCAGTATTTT. The whole variable domain, filled in from reference TRBV7-2 and TRBJ2-3, reads GAGVSQSPSNKVTEKGKDVELRCDPISGHTALYWYRQSLGQGLEFLIYFQGNSAPDKSGLPSDRFSAERTGGSVSTLTIQRTQQEDSAVYLCASSPLLTGEDTQYFGPGTRLTVL.

The chain employs TRBV7-2 and TRBJ2-7, with D perhaps matching TRBD1 (6 bases). Germline V lookup: CDR1 SGHTA, CDR2 FQGNSA. The CDR3 runs to 15 residues. Trimming pared 4 bases from V and 0 bases from J, leaving 13 bases between. The CDR3 protein is CASSSGTFSSYEQYF. The CDR3 DNA follows: TGTGCCAGCAGCTCCGGGACATTCAGCTCCTACGAGCAGTACTTC.

CDR3 DNA: TGTGCCAGTAGTACCCGGGACAGCCAGAACACCGGGGAGCTGTTTTTT. This gives the protein CASSTRDSQNTGELFF. This chain links TRBV19 with TRBJ2-2; 7 bases line up with TRBD1. The junction had 6 bases not matched to a gene; V was cut back by 4 bases and J by 1 base. This CDR3 region has 16 residues. Germline V gene sequence: CDR1 LNHDA, CDR2 SQIVND (reference sequence).

V usage is TRBV28 and J usage is TRBJ2-7; 9 bases are shared with TRBD2. Trimming took 5 bases from V and 3 from J; bases not matched to a gene: 26. The CDR3 length is 21 residues. Germline lookup yields CDR1 MDHEN and CDR2 SYDVKM. CDR3 loop: CASSKQLIRPSSGRSLYEQYF. DNA for the CDR3: TGTGCCAGCAGTAAGCAATTAATCCGGCCTTCAAGCGGGAGGTCCCTCTACGAGCAGTACTTC.

Of note for this clone: Compared with germline, one end of the junction differs, possibly owing to a read error. The chain couples TRBV7-9 to TRBJ1-1; 7 positions agree with TRBD1. The germline V gene has CDR1 SEHNR and CDR2 FQNEAQ (reference sequence). The CDR3 runs to 18 residues. In DNA, the CDR3 is TGTTCCAGCAGCTTAGGGTTCGGGGCAGGGGGTGAGAACACTGAAGCTTTCTTT. This sequence encodes CSSSLGFGAGGENTEAFF.

The V gene is TRBV15, the J gene TRBJ1-2; no clear D gene. This CDR3 has 18 amino acids. V shed 0 bases and J shed 2 bases, with 19 bases lying between them. The germline V gene encodes CDR1 LNHNV and CDR2 YYDKDF (reference sequence). Here the CDR3 reads CATSRDRVVVAENYGYTF. The CDR3 bases are TGTGCCACCAGCAGAGATCGGGTGGTTGTGGCGGAAAACTATGGCTACACCTTC.

The chain recombines TRBV9 with TRBJ2-2; 8 positions agree with TRBD1. The germline gives CDR1 SGDLS, CDR2 YYNGEE. The CDR3 is 14 amino acids. The V gene end was trimmed by 0 bases and the J gene end by 5 bases; junction bases not matched to a gene: 0. CDR3 loop: CASSVDRGTGELFF. In nucleotides, the CDR3 is TGTGCCAGCAGCGTAGACAGGGGGACCGGGGAGCTGTTTTTT.

V is TRBV29-1 and J is TRBJ1-5, with 10 bases identical to TRBD1. Germline V gives CDR1 SQVTM, CDR2 ANQGSEA. V dropped 6 bases and J dropped 6; count of bases not matched to a gene: 8. This CDR3 spans 14 amino acids. DNA for the CDR3: TGCAGCGTAACCGGGACAGGGGATGGTCAGCCCCAGCATTTT. Its protein is CSVTGTGDGQPQHF. Looking up the rest from reference TRBV29-1 and TRBJ1-5 gives the full variable domain: SAVISQKPSRDICQRGTSLTIQCQVDSQVTMMFWYRQQPGQSLTLIATANQGSEATYESGFVIDKFPISRPNLTFSTLTVSNMSPEDSSIYLCSVTGTGDGQPQHFGDGTRLSIL.